This T cell receptor beta chain was captured by sequencing in a study of T cells in Graves' hyperthyroidism and ophthalmopathy. Lactation, pregnancy, other autoimmune disease or uncontrolled infection excluded patients. Each diagnosis drew on symptoms, thyroxine, TRAb, thyroid ultrasound and orbital computed tomography findings. RNA transcripts were the template for amplifying TCR beta CDR3 regions. An initial round of RT-PCR targeting the TCR CDR3 relied on the HTBI primer set. TCRdb passed the multiplex PCR reads through MiXCR, listing each CDR3 protein once. The table has 480,000 or so distinct CDR3 sequences, approximately 49% seen once; the top ten hold around 44%. Study-level points and caveats: Ophthalmopathy, as predicted by the model, came a median roughly 6.8 months after the prediction.

In germline, CDR1 is KGHDR, CDR2 SFDVKD. The V end was cut by 0 bases, the J end by 3 bases, with 10 bases between. The CDR3 length is 15 residues. In this sample, this clonotype turned up many times. Its antigen is as yet unknown. The V call is TRBV24-1, the J call TRBJ2-5; D is unclear. The sequenced material came from peripheral blood or thyroid tissue (not recorded which). The TCR was taken from an adult woman with Graves' disease, either hyperthyroidism or ophthalmopathy (not recorded which). Written as DNA, the CDR3 is TGTGCCACCAGTGATTTGGAGCACAGCAAAGAGACCCAGTACTTC. Translating gives CATSDLEHSKETQYF.